This T cell receptor (beta chain) was sequenced in a study of T cells expressing NK-cell markers. Study summary: The TCR beta repertoires originated in sorted CD3+CD56+NKG2C+, CD3+CD56+NKG2C- and CD3+CD56-NKG2C+ T cells. Most of the eight sequenced donors were HCMV-seropositive; one was seronegative.

From its re-call of the 5' RACE reads, TCRdb lists each CDR3 protein once, without DNA. The sample table sets out roughly 420,000 distinct CDR3 sequences. CDR1 and CDR2 from the germline V gene are LGHNA and YNFKEQ. The CDR3 contains 14 residues. V usage is TRBV4-2 and J usage is TRBJ2-7; lacking DNA, the TRBD1 call made by TCRdb goes unchecked. The sequence came from a woman between 18 and 69 years old in good health. The sequencing sample was made of blood T cells: a sorted CD56 or NKG2C T cell subset, CD4+ or CD8+ T cells, or bulk PBMC T cells (not recorded which). The CDR3 loop is CASSQDKRGREQYF.